This entry lists 2 T cell receptor beta chains sequenced from one sample in a study of long-term antiretroviral therapy in people with HIV. Assay version v3.0 of immunoSEQ was used, and it was run at survey level. Clones were read by immunoSEQ multiplex PCR, and TCRdb kept only the in-frame ones, dropping some. The profile shows fewer than 25,000 clones, 81% of them singletons. The sample consisted of unsorted PBMCs, taken at the start of antiretroviral therapy, before treatment. The receptors here all came from a woman under 30 with HIV.

The V call is TRBV9, the J call TRBJ2-2, with D maybe TRBD2 (6 bases). The length of the CDR3 is 13 residues. V was trimmed by 0 bases and J by 11 bases, leaving 11 bases between them. Germline CDR1 SGDLS, CDR2 YYNGEE. CDR3 loop: CASSVVSGGELFF. CDR3 nucleotides: TGTGCCAGCAGCGTAGTTTCCGGGGGAGAGCTGTTTTTT.

This chain connects TRBV7-3 to TRBJ2-5, with D tentatively TRBD1 (6 bases). V lost 4 bases to trimming and J lost 5 bases, with 11 bases between them. Germline V gene sequence: CDR1 SGHTA, CDR2 FQGTGA. CDR3 length: 13 amino acids. CDR3 nucleotide sequence: TGTGCCAGCAGCTCCAGGGGCGGGGAGACCCAGTACTTC. Translation gives CASSSRGGETQYF.